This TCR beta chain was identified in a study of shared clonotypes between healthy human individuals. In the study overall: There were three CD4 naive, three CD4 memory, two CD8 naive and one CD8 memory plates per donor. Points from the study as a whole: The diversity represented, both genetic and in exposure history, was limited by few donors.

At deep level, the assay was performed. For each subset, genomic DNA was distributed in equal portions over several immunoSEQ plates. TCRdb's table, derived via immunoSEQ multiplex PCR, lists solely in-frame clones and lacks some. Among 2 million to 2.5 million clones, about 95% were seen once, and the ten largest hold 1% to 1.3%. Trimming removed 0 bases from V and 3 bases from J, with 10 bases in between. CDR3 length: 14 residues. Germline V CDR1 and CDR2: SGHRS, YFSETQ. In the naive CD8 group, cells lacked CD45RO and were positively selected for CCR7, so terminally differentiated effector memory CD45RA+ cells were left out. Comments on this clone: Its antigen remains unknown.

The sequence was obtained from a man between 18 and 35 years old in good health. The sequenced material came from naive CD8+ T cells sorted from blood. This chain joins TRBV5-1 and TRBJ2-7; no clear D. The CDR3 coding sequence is TGCGCCAGCAGCTTGGTCAGTAGAAACTACGAGCAGTACTTC. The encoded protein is CASSLVSRNYEQYF.